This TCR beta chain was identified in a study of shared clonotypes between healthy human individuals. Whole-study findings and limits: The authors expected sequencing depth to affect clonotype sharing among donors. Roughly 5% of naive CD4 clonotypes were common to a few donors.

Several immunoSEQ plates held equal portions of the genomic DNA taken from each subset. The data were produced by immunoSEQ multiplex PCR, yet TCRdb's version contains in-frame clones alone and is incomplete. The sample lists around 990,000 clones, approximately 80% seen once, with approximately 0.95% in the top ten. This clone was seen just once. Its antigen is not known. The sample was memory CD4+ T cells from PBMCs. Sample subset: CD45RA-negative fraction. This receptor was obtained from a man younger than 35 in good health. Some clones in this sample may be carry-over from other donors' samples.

The CDR3 sequence: CASSMGVSGSGGEQYF. The CDR3 coding sequence is TGTGCCAGCTCGATGGGCGTGTCCGGTAGCGGCGGCGAGCAGTACTTC. V usage is TRBV18 and J usage is TRBJ2-7, with D perhaps matching TRBD2 (6 bases). CDR1 is KGHSH, CDR2 LQKENI, per germline. CDR3 length: 16 amino acids. V was trimmed by 6 bases and J by 6 bases, leaving 24 bases between them. Drawing the rest from reference TRBV18 and TRBJ2-7, the complete variable domain is NAGVMQNPRHLVRRRGQEARLRCSPMKGHSHVYWYRQLPEEGLKFMVYLQKENIIDESGMPKERFSAEFPKEGPSILRIQQVVRGDSAAYFCASSMGVSGSGGEQYFGPGTRLTVT.